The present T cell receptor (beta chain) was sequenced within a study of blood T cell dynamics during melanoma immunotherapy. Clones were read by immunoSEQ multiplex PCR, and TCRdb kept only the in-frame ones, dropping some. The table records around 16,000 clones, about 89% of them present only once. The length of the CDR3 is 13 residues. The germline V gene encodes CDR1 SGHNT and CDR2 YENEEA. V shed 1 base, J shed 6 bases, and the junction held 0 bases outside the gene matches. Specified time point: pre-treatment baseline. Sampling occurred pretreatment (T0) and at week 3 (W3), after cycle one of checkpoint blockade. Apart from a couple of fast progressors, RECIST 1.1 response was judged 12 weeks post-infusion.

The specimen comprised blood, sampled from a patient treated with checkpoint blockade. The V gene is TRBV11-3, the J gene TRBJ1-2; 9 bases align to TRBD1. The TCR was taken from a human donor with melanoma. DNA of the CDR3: TGTGCCAGCAGCTTAGGGACAGGGGATGGCTACACCTTC. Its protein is CASSLGTGDGYTF.